Shown below are 31 T cell receptor beta chains from a single sample sequenced in a study of blood T cell repertoires in COVID-19 (dated by TCRdb to the early 2020s). Libraries were prepared through the immunoSEQ multiplex PCR assay. Sourced from immuneACCESS, this table was stored by TCRdb with only in-frame sequences that have V and J called. A share of the clones is absent; for the studies checked, an unresolved V gene accounts for under half, and the remainder has no known explanation. Across this sample there are about 260,000 clones, with about 87% seen only once. The ten largest clones capture around 9.1% of the sample. Material: peripheral blood. These receptors were taken from a human donor in a cohort sampled during active COVID-19.

The genes are TRBV7-9 and TRBJ2-7, with D perhaps TRBD2 (7 bases). The V and J ends lost 5 bases and 3 bases respectively, with 14 bases between them. The V gene's germline CDR1 is SEHNR and CDR2 FQNEAQ (reference sequence). This CDR3 is built from 14 residues. CDR3 coding DNA: TGTGCCAGCAGCGCGGGGGCCCCTCACTACGAGCAGTACTTC. It codes for CASSAGAPHYEQYF.

The CDR3 loop reads CASSQLTRGQPQHF. CDR3 sequence (DNA): TGTGCCAGCAGTCAACTGACCCGGGGTCAGCCCCAGCATTTT. The chain combines TRBV6-2 or TRBV6-3 with TRBJ1-5; no firm D call. CDR3 length: 14 amino acids. Germline lookup yields CDR1 MNHEY and CDR2 SVGEGT. V lost 5 bases and J 6 bases, leaving 14 bases between the germline ends.

The V gene is TRBV25-1, the J gene TRBJ1-2; D unresolved. CDR1 and CDR2 from the germline V gene are MGHDK and SYGVNS. The V gene lost 7 bases and the J gene lost 0 bases, with 9 bases spanning the gap. The CDR3 length is 13 residues. CDR3 sequence: CASNLQSNYGYTF. The CDR3 DNA follows: TGTGCCAGCAACCTACAGTCTAACTATGGCTACACCTTC.

This sequence joins TRBV29-1 and TRBJ1-5, with D possibly TRBD1 on 6 matching bases. CDR1 and CDR2 (germline): SQVTM, ANQGSEA. The CDR3 runs to 14 residues. Trimming stripped 0 bases from V and 2 bases from J, with 8 bases between. CDR3 DNA: TGCAGCGTTGAAGAGTCAGGGGGCAATCAGCCCCAGCATTTT. It is translated as CSVEESGGNQPQHF.

This sequence joins TRBV19 and TRBJ1-2; D is perhaps TRBD1 (6 bases). Trimming removed 3 bases at V and 6 bases at J, with 14 bases between. Germline-derived CDR1 and CDR2 are LNHDA and SQIVND (reference sequence). CDR3 length: 14 residues. As DNA, the CDR3 is TGTGCCAGTAGTATGGGGGGGGGCACCCATGGCTACACCTTC. This encodes CASSMGGGTHGYTF.

The J gene is TRBJ2-6, the V gene TRBV4-2; 7 nucleotides agree with TRBD1. In germline, CDR1 is LGHNA, CDR2 YNFKEQ. The CDR3 length is 18 residues. Germline trimming cut 3 bases from V and 0 bases from J; bases unmatched to any gene: 8. CDR3 loop: CASSQGTADFSGANVLTF. As DNA, the CDR3 is TGTGCCAGCAGCCAGGGGACAGCAGATTTCTCTGGGGCCAACGTCCTGACTTTC.

The chain couples TRBV6-5 to TRBJ2-1, with D possibly TRBD2 on 6 matching bases. The germline V gene encodes CDR1 MNHEY and CDR2 SVGAGI. This CDR3 spans 14 amino acids. The V end was cut by 4 bases, the J end by 4 bases, with 11 bases between. The CDR3 here is CASSSSDGYNEQFF. The CDR3 DNA reads as TGTGCCAGCAGTTCTAGCGATGGATACAATGAGCAGTTCTTC.

The chain recombines TRBV11-2 with TRBJ1-4; no clear D gene. The CDR3 is made up of 13 amino acids. The V gene's germline CDR1 is SGHAT and CDR2 FQNNGV. V lost 5 bases and J 7 bases, leaving 11 bases between the germline ends. This chain's CDR3 is CASSPGIGEKLFF. The CDR3 DNA reads TGTGCCAGCAGCCCGGGGATAGGTGAAAAACTGTTTTTT.

This sequence joins TRBV5-5 and TRBJ1-3; D not resolved. Trimming pared 2 bases from V and 0 bases from J, leaving 6 bases between. The CDR3 extends over 14 amino acids. Germline V gene lookup returns CDR1 SGHKS and CDR2 YYEKEE (reference sequence). The CDR3 sequence is CASSLTRSGNTIYF. The CDR3 DNA reads as TGTGCCAGCAGCTTAACTCGCTCTGGAAACACCATATATTTT.

This clone was seen more than once but under ten times. The J gene is TRBJ1-3, the V gene TRBV6-1, with D hard to call. CDR1 and CDR2 (germline): MNHNS, SASEGT. The CDR3 totals 17 residues. The ends were cut back, 2 bases at V and 0 bases at J, with 14 bases in the middle. CDR3 region: CASSEKLAALSGNTIYF. In nucleotides, the CDR3 is TGTGCCAGCAGTGAAAAGCTGGCAGCGCTCTCTGGAAACACCATATATTTT.

The rearrangement links TRBV2 to TRBJ2-3; D perhaps matches TRBD2 (6 bases). Germline V gene sequence: CDR1 SNHLY, CDR2 FYNNEI. V lost 4 bases and J lost 14, with 16 bases in between. The CDR3 has 12 amino acids. The CDR3 region is CASSVYSGERYF. DNA of the CDR3: TGTGCCAGCAGTGTTTATTCGGGGGAACGGTATTTT.

This clone was seen a single time. The gene calls are TRBV6-2 or TRBV6-3 and TRBJ2-5, with a weak D call TRBD1 (5 bases). The CDR3 length is 14 residues. Per the germline V gene, CDR1 is MNHEY and CDR2 is SVGEGT. Trimming stripped 10 bases from V and 2 bases from J, with 17 bases between. The CDR3 DNA sequence: TGTGCCACCAGCCCAGACGACAGTCAAGAGACCCAGTACTTC. Amino acids: CATSPDDSQETQYF.

The rearrangement links TRBV4-1 to TRBJ2-2, with D possibly being TRBD2 (6 bases). V lost 4 bases to trimming and J lost 1 base, with 10 bases between them. CDR3 length: 15 amino acids. CDR1 MGHRA and CDR2 YSYEKL come from the germline V gene. The CDR3 sequence is CASSRAGRNTGELFF. The CDR3 bases are TGCGCCAGCAGCCGAGCGGGTCGGAACACCGGGGAGCTGTTTTTT.

V is TRBV7-2 and J is TRBJ2-6; 11 bases align to TRBD1. The trim removed 3 bases at V and 2 bases at J, leaving 3 bases unmatched. Germline V gene lookup returns CDR1 SGHTA and CDR2 FQGNSA. There are 17 residues in the CDR3. The CDR3 loop reads CASSFGQGAPGANVLTF. CDR3 nucleotides: TGTGCCAGCAGCTTTGGACAGGGGGCCCCTGGGGCCAACGTCCTGACTTTC.

The V gene is TRBV11-3, the J gene TRBJ1-3, with D unclear. This CDR3 has 15 residues. Trimming removed 5 bases at V and 0 bases at J, with 11 bases between. Germline V gene data show CDR1 as SGHNT and CDR2 as YENEEA. The CDR3 DNA is TGTGCCAGCAGCGACACCGGGAACTCTGGAAACACCATATATTTT. Protein product: CASSDTGNSGNTIYF.

The chain has TRBV4-1 and TRBJ2-7; 9 nucleotides line up with TRBD1. The J segment lost 7 bases and the V segment lost 6 bases, leaving 7 bases of the junction unmatched. The CDR3 spans 13 residues. Germline CDR1 is MGHRA and CDR2 is YSYEKL. The CDR3 DNA reads TGCGCCAGCAGTCGGGACAGGGTGGGGGAGCAGTACTTC. Residues: CASSRDRVGEQYF.

This chain joins TRBV24-1 and TRBJ2-1, with 8 bases aligning to TRBD1. The CDR3 runs to 13 residues. V shed 6 bases, J shed 6 bases, and the junction held 3 bases outside the gene matches. Germline CDR1 and CDR2: KGHDR and SFDVKD. Written as DNA, the CDR3 is TGTGCCACCAGTCCCACAGGGGGCAATGAGCAGTTCTTC. Translated, it gives CATSPTGGNEQFF.

This clone was seen a few times. CDR3 DNA sequence: TGTGCCAGCCGATACATCGCCGGGAGGAACACTGAAGCTTTCTTT. The encoded protein is CASRYIAGRNTEAFF. V and J are TRBV27 and TRBJ1-1; D call uncertain. CDR3 size: 15 residues. Between the trimmed V and J ends, which lost 8 bases and 1 base, there was a span of 17 bases. Per germline, CDR1 MNHEY and CDR2 SMNVEV (reference sequence).

The chain joins TRBV5-1 to TRBJ2-5; 8 bases are shared with TRBD1. The germline CDR1 and CDR2 sequences are SGHRS and YFSETQ. The CDR3 is 15 amino acids. V shed 4 bases, J shed 5 bases, and the junction held 10 bases outside the gene matches. The DNA of the CDR3 is TGCGCCAGCAGCCTAGACAGGGGATCGGGTGAGACCCAGTACTTC. Protein sequence: CASSLDRGSGETQYF.

CDR3 sequence: CASGPGQGYEQYF. For the CDR3, the DNA is TGTGCCAGCGGCCCGGGACAGGGTTACGAGCAGTACTTC. The V gene is TRBV7-8, the J gene TRBJ2-7; 9 bases line up with TRBD1. The V and J ends lost 8 bases and 4 bases, in that order; junction bases with no gene match: 6. Germline V CDR1 and CDR2: SGHVS, FQNEAQ. This CDR3 is built from 13 residues.

The rearrangement joins TRBV12-5 to TRBJ2-1, with 12 nucleotides matching TRBD2. This CDR3 is 14 amino acids long. CDR1 LGHNT and CDR2 FRNRAP come from the germline V gene. V trimming: 9 bases; J trimming: 5 bases; junction bases outside the gene matches: 5. CDR3 loop: CASRTSGMDNEQFF. CDR3 bases: TGTGCTAGCAGGACTAGCGGGATGGACAATGAGCAGTTCTTC.

The rearrangement joins TRBV19 to TRBJ2-7; 7 bases agree with TRBD1. CDR3 length: 14 residues. Germline CDR1 and CDR2: LNHDA and SQIVND (reference sequence). J lost 3 bases, V lost 5 bases, and 7 bases had no gene match. The CDR3 DNA follows: TGTGCCAGTAGTCCACAGGGGTCACGCTACGAGCAGTACTTC. It translates to CASSPQGSRYEQYF.

This sequence joins TRBV5-1 and TRBJ1-1; a possible D gene is TRBD1 (6 bases). Germline V gene data show CDR1 as SGHRS and CDR2 as YFSETQ. The CDR3 sequence is 15 residues long. Trimming pared 3 bases from V and 1 base from J, leaving 13 bases between. The CDR3 protein is CASSWQGIENTEAFF. DNA of the CDR3: TGCGCCAGCAGCTGGCAGGGGATCGAGAACACTGAAGCTTTCTTT.

V and J are TRBV18 and TRBJ1-1; possibly TRBD1 for D (5 bases). Germline loops: CDR1 KGHSH, CDR2 LQKENI. Trimming cost V 1 base and J 2 bases, with 11 bases left between them. The CDR3 is 15 amino acids. CDR3 bases: TGTGCCAGCTCACCACGACAGCGATCCAACACTGAAGCTTTCTTT. Residues: CASSPRQRSNTEAFF.

The chain recombines TRBV6-4 with TRBJ2-5; the match to TRBD2 covers 11 bases. The CDR3 extends over 16 amino acids. V lost 0 bases and J lost 4; bases outside the gene matches: 4. Germline CDR1 is MRHNA and CDR2 is SNTAGT. CDR3 sequence reads: CASSDSASGGIETQYF. In DNA, the CDR3 is TGTGCCAGCAGTGACTCGGCTAGCGGGGGGATAGAGACCCAGTACTTC.

This clone was observed a few times. The CDR3: CASSIGVGGNQPQHF. The CDR3 region has the DNA TGTGCCAGTAGTATAGGGGTTGGAGGCAATCAGCCCCAGCATTTT. The chain carries TRBV19 and TRBJ1-5; D call uncertain. CDR1 and CDR2 (germline): LNHDA, SQIVND (reference sequence). The CDR3 totals 15 residues. Trimming left V 1 base short and J 2 bases short, with 9 bases between.

This clone was seen a handful of times. This chain connects TRBV7-6 to TRBJ2-1; the D gene is possibly TRBD1 (6 bases). CDR1 is SGHVS, CDR2 FNYEAQ, per germline. Trimming stripped 5 bases from V and 7 bases from J, with 15 bases between. This CDR3 is 14 amino acids long. The chain's CDR3 is CASSPPRGRNEQFF. The CDR3, as DNA: TGTGCCAGCAGCCCCCCCAGGGGACGGAATGAGCAGTTCTTC.

This clone was seen a single time. The J gene is TRBJ2-2, the V gene TRBV11-3; 8 bases agree with TRBD2. The length of the CDR3 is 16 residues. The V segment lost 5 bases and the J segment 3 bases; nucleotides outside the gene matches: 8. Germline V gene data show CDR1 as SGHNT and CDR2 as YENEEA. The CDR3 loop is CASSPNGGADTGELFF. CDR3 in DNA: TGTGCCAGCAGCCCAAACGGGGGGGCGGACACCGGGGAGCTGTTTTTT. The complete variable domain, with remaining parts taken from reference TRBV11-3 and TRBJ2-2, reads EAGVVQSPRYKIIEKKQPVAFWCNPISGHNTLYWYLQNLGQGPELLIRYENEEAVDDSQLPKDRFSAERLKGVDSTLKIQPAELGDSAVYLCASSPNGGADTGELFFGEGSRLTVL.

The CDR3 sequence: CASSPGLLAGVYNEQFF. Here the CDR3 DNA reads TGTGCCAGCAGCCCAGGGTTACTAGCGGGGGTTTACAATGAGCAGTTCTTC. This chain joins TRBV6-2 or TRBV6-3 and TRBJ2-1; 11 bases align to TRBD2. This CDR3 has 17 residues. The V gene end was trimmed by 6 bases and the J gene end by 4 bases; junction bases not matched to a gene: 11. Germline-derived CDR1 and CDR2 are MNHEY and SVGEGT.

The chain recombines TRBV27 with TRBJ2-5, with D perhaps TRBD2 (5 bases). Trimming cost V 1 base and J 5 bases, with 11 bases left between them. Germline V CDR1 and CDR2: MNHEY, SMNVEV (reference sequence). The CDR3 spans 14 residues. The DNA for the CDR3 is TGTGCCAGCAGTTTATTAGCGACGGGGGAGACCCAGTACTTC. The encoded protein is CASSLLATGETQYF.

CDR3 in DNA: TGTGCCAGCAGCCAAGGCCTTGGACAGAACTATGGCTACACCTTC. Amino acid sequence: CASSQGLGQNYGYTF. The chain employs TRBV14 and TRBJ1-2; D is perhaps TRBD1 (6 bases). Germline CDR1 reads SGHDN; CDR2 reads FVKESK. The CDR3 is 15 residues long. The V end was cut by 1 base, the J end by 2 bases, with 11 bases between.